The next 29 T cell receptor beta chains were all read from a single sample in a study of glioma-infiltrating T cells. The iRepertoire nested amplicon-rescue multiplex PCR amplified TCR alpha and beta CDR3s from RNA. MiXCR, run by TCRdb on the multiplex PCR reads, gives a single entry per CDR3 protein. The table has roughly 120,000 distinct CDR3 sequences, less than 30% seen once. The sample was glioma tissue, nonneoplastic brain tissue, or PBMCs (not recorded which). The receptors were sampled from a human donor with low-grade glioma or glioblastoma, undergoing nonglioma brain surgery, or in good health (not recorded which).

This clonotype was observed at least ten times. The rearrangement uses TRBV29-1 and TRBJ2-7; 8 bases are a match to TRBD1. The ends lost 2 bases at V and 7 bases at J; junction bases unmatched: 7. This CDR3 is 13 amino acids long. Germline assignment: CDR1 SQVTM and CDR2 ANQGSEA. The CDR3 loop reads CSVEPTGAGEQYF. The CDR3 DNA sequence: TGCAGCGTTGAACCGACAGGGGCTGGAGAGCAGTACTTC.

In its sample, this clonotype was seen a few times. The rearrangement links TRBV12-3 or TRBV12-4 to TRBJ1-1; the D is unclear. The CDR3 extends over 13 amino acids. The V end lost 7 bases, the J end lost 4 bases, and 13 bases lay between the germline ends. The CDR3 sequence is CASIPSWGTEAFF. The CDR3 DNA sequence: TGTGCCAGCATCCCTTCTTGGGGCACTGAAGCTTTCTTT.

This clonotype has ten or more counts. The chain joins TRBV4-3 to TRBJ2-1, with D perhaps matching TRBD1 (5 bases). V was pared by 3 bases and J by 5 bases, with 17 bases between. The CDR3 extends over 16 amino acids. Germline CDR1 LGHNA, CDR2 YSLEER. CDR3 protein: CASSHQDSSWNNEQFF. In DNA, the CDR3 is TGCGCCAGCAGCCATCAAGACAGCTCTTGGAACAATGAGCAGTTCTTC.

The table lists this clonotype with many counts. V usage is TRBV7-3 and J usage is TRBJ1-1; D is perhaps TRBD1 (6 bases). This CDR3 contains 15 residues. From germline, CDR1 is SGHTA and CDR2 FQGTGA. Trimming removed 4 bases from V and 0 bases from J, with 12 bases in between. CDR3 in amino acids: CASSSQGTMNTEAFF. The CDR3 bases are TGTGCCAGCAGCTCCCAGGGGACGATGAACACTGAAGCTTTCTTT.

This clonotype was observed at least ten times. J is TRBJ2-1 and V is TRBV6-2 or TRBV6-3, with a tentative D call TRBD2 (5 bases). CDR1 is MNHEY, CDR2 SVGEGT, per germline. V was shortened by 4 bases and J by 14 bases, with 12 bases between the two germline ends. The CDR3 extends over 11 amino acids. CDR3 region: CASSFAGIKFF. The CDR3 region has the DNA TGTGCCAGCAGTTTCGCGGGTATCAAGTTCTTC.

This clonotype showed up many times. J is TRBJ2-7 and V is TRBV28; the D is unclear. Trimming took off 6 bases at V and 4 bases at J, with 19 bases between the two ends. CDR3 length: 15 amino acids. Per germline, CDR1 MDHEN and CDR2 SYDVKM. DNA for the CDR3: TGTGCCAGCAGCCCATTCGACACCGCTCGTTACGAGCAGTACTTC. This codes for CASSPFDTARYEQYF. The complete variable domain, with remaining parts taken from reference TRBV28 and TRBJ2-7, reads DVKVTQSSRYLVKRTGEKVFLECVQDMDHENMFWYRQDPGLGLRLIYFSYDVKMKEKGDIPEGYSVSREKKERFSLILESASTNQTSMYLCASSPFDTARYEQYFGPGTRLTVT.

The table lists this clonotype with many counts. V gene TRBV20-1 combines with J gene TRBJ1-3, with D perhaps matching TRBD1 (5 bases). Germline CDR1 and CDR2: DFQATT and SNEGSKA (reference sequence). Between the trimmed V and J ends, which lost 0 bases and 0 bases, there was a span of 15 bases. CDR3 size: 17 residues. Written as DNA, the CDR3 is TGCAGTGCTAGAGATCTCTCACAGGTTCACTCTGGAAACACCATATATTTT. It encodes CSARDLSQVHSGNTIYF.

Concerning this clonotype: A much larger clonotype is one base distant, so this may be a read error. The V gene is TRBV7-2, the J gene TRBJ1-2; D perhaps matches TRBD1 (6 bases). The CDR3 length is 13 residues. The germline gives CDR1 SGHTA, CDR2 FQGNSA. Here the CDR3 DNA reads TGTGTCAGCAGCTTAGTTAGGGGGGAGGGCTACACCTTC. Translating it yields CVSSLVRGEGYTF.

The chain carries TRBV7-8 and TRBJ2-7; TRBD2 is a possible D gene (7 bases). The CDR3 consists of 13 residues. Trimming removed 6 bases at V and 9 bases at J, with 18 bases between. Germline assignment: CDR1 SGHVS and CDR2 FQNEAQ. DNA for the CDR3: TGTGCCAGCAGTTCACCGGGGGGCCACGGGCAGTACTTC. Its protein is CASSSPGGHGQYF.

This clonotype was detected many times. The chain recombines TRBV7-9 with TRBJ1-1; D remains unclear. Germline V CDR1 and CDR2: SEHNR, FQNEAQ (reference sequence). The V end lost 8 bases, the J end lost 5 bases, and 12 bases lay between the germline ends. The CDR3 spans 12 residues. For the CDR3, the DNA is TGTGCCAGCCGCCGTTCGACGACTGAAGCTTTCTTT. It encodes CASRRSTTEAFF.

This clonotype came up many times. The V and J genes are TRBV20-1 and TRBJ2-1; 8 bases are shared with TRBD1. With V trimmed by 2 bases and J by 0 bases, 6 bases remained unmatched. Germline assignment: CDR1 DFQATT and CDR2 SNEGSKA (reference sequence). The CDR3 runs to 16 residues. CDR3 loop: CSARYRTGGSYNEQFF. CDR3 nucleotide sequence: TGCAGTGCTAGATACCGTACAGGGGGCTCCTACAATGAGCAGTTCTTC.

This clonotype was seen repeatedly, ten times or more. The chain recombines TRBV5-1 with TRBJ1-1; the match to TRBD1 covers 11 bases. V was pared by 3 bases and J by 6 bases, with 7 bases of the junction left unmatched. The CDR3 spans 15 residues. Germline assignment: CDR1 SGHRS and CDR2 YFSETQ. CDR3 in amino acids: CASSSRGQGAPEAFF. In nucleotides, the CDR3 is TGCGCCAGCAGCTCCCGCGGACAGGGGGCCCCTGAAGCTTTCTTT.

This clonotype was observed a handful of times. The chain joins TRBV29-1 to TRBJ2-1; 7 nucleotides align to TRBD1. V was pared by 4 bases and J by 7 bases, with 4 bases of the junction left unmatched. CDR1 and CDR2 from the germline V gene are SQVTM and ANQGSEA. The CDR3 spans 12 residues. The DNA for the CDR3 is TGCAGCGTTGCAGGGGGTGGGAATGAGCAGTTCTTC. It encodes CSVAGGGNEQFF.

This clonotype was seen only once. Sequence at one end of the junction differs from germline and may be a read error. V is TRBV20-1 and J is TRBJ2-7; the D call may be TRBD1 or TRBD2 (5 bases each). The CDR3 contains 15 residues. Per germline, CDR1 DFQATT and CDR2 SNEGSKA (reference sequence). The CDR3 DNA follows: TGCAGTACTAGAGGGGCAGACACGCCTTCCTACGAGCAGAACTTC. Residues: CSTRGADTPSYEQNF.

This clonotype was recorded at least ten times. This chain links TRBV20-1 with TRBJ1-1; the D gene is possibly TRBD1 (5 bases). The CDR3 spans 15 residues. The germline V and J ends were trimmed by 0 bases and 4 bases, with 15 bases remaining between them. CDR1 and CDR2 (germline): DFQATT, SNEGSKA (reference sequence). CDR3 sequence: CSARDPGTFGTEAFF. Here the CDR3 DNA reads TGCAGTGCTAGAGATCCCGGGACCTTCGGCACTGAAGCTTTCTTT.

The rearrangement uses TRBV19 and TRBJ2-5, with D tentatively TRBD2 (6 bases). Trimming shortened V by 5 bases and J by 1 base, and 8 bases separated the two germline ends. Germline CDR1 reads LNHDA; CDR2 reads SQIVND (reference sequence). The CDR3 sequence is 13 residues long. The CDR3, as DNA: TGTGCCAGTAGTTTCGGGGGCCAAGAGACCCAGTACTTC. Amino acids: CASSFGGQETQYF. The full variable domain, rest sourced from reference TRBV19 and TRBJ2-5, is DGGITQSPKYLFRKEGQNVTLSCEQNLNHDAMYWYRQDPGQGLRLIYYSQIVNDFQKGDIAEGYSVSREKKESFPLTVTSAQKNPTAFYLCASSFGGQETQYFGPGTRLLVL.

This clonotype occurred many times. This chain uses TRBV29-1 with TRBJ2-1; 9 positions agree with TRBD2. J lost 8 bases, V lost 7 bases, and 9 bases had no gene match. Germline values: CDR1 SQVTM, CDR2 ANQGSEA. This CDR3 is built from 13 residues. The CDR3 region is CSAGAGGGDEQFF. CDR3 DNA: TGCAGCGCCGGAGCGGGAGGAGGGGATGAGCAGTTCTTC.

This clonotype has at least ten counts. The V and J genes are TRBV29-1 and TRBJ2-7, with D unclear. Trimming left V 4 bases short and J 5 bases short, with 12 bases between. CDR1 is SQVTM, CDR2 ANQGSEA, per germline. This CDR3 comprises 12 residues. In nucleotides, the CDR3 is TGCAGCGTTGGGACGGTCTGGAACGAGCAGTACTTC. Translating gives CSVGTVWNEQYF.

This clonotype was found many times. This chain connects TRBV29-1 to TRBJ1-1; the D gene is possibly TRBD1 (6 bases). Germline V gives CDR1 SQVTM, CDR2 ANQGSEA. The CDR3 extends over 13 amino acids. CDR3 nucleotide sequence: TGCAGTGGGGCGGGGGGCTTGAACACTGAAGCTTTCTTT. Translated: CSGAGGLNTEAFF. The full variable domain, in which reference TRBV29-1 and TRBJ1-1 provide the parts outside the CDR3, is SAVISQKPSRDICQRGTSLTIQCQVDSQVTMMFWYRQQPGQSLTLIATANQGSEATYESGFVIDKFPISRPNLTFSTLTVSNMSPEDSSIYLCSGAGGLNTEAFFGQGTRLTVV.

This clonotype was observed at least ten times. Here the CDR3 reads CASTSLGGGDQPQHF. CDR3 nucleotide sequence: TGTGCCAGCACCAGCTTAGGGGGTGGAGATCAGCCCCAGCATTTT. V is TRBV7-9 and J is TRBJ1-5; D might be TRBD1 (6 bases). Per the germline V gene, CDR1 is SEHNR and CDR2 is FQNEAQ (reference sequence). V lost 7 bases and J 5 bases, leaving 18 bases between the germline ends. There are 15 residues in the CDR3.

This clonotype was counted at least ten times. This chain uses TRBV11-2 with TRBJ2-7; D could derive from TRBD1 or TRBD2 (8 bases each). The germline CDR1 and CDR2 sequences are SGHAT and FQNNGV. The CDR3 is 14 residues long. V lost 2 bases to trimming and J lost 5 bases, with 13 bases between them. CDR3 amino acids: CASSLLAGQDEQYF. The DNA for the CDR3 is TGTGCCAGCAGCTTATTAGCGGGACAGGACGAGCAGTACTTC.

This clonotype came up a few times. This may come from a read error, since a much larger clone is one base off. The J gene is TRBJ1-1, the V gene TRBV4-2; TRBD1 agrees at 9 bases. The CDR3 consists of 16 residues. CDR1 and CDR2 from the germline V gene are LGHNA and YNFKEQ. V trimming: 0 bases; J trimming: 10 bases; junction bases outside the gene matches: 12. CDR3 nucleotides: TGTGCCAGCAGCCAAGAATGGAGACAGGGGGTCCCTGGAGCTTTCTTT. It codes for CASSQEWRQGVPGAFF.

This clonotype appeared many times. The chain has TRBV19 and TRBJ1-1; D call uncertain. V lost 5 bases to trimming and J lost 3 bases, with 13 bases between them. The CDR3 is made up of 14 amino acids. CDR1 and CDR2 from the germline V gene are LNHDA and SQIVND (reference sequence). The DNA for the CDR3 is TGTGCCAGTAGTTCACGCGACGGTGACACTGAAGCTTTCTTT. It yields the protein CASSSRDGDTEAFF.

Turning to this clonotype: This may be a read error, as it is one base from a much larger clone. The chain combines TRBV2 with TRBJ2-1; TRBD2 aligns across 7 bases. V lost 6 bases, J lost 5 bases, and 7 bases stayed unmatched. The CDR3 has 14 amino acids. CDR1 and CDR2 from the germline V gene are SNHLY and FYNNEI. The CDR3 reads CASRVASGDNEQFF. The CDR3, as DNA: TGTGCCAGCAGAGTGGCTAGCGGTGACAATGAGCAGTTCTTC.

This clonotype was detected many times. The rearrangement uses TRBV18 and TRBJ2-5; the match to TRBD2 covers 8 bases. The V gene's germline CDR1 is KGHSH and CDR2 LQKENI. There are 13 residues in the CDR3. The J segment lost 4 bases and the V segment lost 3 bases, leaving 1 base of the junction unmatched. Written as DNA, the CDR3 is TGTGCCAGCTCACCGGGACTAGTAGAGACCCAGTACTTC. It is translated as CASSPGLVETQYF.

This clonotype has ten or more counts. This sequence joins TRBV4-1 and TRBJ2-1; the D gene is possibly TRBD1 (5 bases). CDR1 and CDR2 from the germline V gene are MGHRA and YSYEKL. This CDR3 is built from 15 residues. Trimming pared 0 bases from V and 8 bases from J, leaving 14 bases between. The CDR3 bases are TGCGCCAGCAGCCAAGATCGTGGCAGGGCGGATGAGCAGTTCTTC. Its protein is CASSQDRGRADEQFF.

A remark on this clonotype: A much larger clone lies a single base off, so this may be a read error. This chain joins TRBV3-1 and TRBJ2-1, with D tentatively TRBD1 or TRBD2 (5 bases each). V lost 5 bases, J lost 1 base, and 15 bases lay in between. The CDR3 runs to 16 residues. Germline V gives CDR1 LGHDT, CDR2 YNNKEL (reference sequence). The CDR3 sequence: CASSCEGRSSYNEQFF. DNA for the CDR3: TGTGCCAGCAGCTGCGAGGGGCGCAGTTCCTACAATGAGCAGTTCTTC.

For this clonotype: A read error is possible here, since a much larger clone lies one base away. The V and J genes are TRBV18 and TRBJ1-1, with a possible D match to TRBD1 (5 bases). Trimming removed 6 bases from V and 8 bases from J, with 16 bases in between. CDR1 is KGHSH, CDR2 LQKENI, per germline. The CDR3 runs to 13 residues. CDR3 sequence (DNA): TGTGCCAGCTCTACTAAACAGGAGCAGGAAGCTTTCTTT. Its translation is CASSTKQEQEAFF.

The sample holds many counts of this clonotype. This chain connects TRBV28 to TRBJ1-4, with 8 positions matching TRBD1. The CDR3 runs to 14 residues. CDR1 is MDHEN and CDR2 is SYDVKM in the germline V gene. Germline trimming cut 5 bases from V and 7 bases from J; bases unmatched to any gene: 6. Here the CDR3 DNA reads TGTGCCAGCAGTGCGACAGGGGTCGCTGAAAAACTGTTTTTT. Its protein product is CASSATGVAEKLFF.